This is a list of T cell receptor beta chains from one sample in a study of T cell responses to AZD1222 COVID-19 vaccine. Assay used: immunoSEQ multiplex PCR; TCRdb lists only in-frame clones, some missing. The sample lists about 120,000 clones, 85% to 90% seen once, with roughly 8.9% in the top ten. The material was peripheral blood, obtained on day 0 of AZD1222 vaccination. The receptors shown here come from an adult in good health. CDR3s include the opening cysteine and the closing phenylalanine or tryptophan. D genes are given only for firm matches. Clone size appears in some rows only: once, few, many, or a class for an expanded clone.

cdr3_aa	cdr3_nt	j_call	d_call	v_call	clone_size
CASSVAGGRPYNEQFF	TGTGCCAGCAGCGTAGCTGGCGGGAGGCCTTACAATGAGCAGTTCTTC	TRBJ2-1	TRBD2	TRBV9	NA
CASSSGPSTDTQYF	TGTGCCAGCAGCTCGGGACCCAGCACAGATACGCAGTATTTT	TRBJ2-3	NA	TRBV7-3	NA
CASSSPNSGSSYEQYF	TGTGCCAGCAGTTCGCCGAATAGCGGGAGCTCCTACGAGCAGTACTTC	TRBJ2-7	TRBD2	TRBV6-5	medium-sized
CASSEFFFKGQGRNYGYTF	TGTGCCAGCAGTGAATTCTTCTTTAAGGGGCAGGGGCGGAACTATGGCTACACCTTC	TRBJ1-2	NA	TRBV2	NA
CATLKGLNTEAFF	TGCGCCACCCTAAAAGGATTGAACACTGAAGCTTTCTTT	TRBJ1-1	NA	TRBV5-1	once
CASSLGPTGEKLFF	TGTGCCAGCAGTTTGGGTCCGACGGGTGAAAAACTGTTTTTT	TRBJ1-4	NA	TRBV27	NA
CASSWGTVSSYEQYF	TGTGCCAGCAGTTGGGGAACAGTTAGCTCCTACGAGCAGTACTTC	TRBJ2-7	NA	TRBV6-5	NA
CASSYWGETNYGYTF	TGTGCCAGCAGTTACTGGGGGGAGACTAACTATGGCTACACCTTC	TRBJ1-2	NA	TRBV6-5	NA
CASSLALGTGDHEKLFF	TGTGCCAGCAGCTTGGCTCTCGGGACAGGGGATCATGAAAAACTGTTTTTT	TRBJ1-4	TRBD1	TRBV5-6	NA
CASSLRPRSEQFF	TGTGCCAGCAGTCTAAGGCCCAGGAGTGAGCAGTTCTTC	TRBJ2-1	NA	TRBV11-3	NA
CASSGGTPGSYEQYF	TGTGCCAGCAGTGGCGGGACGCCCGGCTCCTACGAGCAGTACTTC	TRBJ2-7	NA	TRBV2	once
CASSPTQDYGYTF	TGTGCCAGCAGTCCCACTCAAGACTATGGCTACACCTTC	TRBJ1-2	NA	TRBV6-6	NA
CASSSTGTNPSGANVLTF	TGTGCCAGCAGCTCAACCGGGACAAACCCCTCTGGGGCCAACGTCCTGACTTTC	TRBJ2-6	NA	TRBV7-8	few
CASGRSPRGFGYTF	TGTGCCAGCGGTAGATCACCCAGAGGGTTTGGCTACACCTTC	TRBJ1-2	NA	TRBV19	once